Listed here are 10 T cell receptor beta chains from one sample, sequenced in a study of persistence of HIV-infected CD4 T cells. The immunoSEQ assay was version 4, run in survey mode. Profiling relied on immunoSEQ multiplex PCR, and the TCRdb table lists in-frame clones only, not all of them. The table lists roughly 48,000 clones, about 87% of them singletons. This nonspecific control used anti-CD3/anti-CD28 bead stimulation of CD4+ T cells. Responding CD4+ T cells were sorted by upregulation of both CD40 ligand and CD69. Their antigens are not known. The source was CD4+ T cells sorted from PBMCs after approximately 19-hour stimulation, collected from a patient who received antiretroviral therapy. The source of these receptors is an adult woman with HIV who was CMV-seropositive.

V gene TRBV2 combines with J gene TRBJ1-3; D is unclear. The CDR3 loop spans 14 amino acids. Between the trimmed V and J ends, which lost 5 bases and 0 bases, there was a span of 8 bases. Germline V gives CDR1 SNHLY, CDR2 FYNNEI. The CDR3 here is CASSLTDSGNTIYF. For the CDR3, the DNA is TGTGCCAGCAGTCTGACTGACTCTGGAAACACCATATATTTT.

The rearrangement uses TRBV5-1 and TRBJ1-1, with D uncertain. V lost 4 bases, J lost 1 base, and 17 bases lay in between. This CDR3 region has 16 residues. Per germline, CDR1 SGHRS and CDR2 YFSETQ. CDR3 in amino acids: CASSPIPDFPNTEAFF. DNA for the CDR3: TGCGCCAGCAGCCCTATTCCGGACTTCCCGAACACTGAAGCTTTCTTT.

V gene TRBV6-2 or TRBV6-3 combines with J gene TRBJ1-2, with 10 bases fitting TRBD1. The J segment lost 5 bases and the V segment lost 6 bases, leaving 15 bases of the junction unmatched. The germline V gene has CDR1 MNHEY and CDR2 SVGEGT. CDR3 length: 17 amino acids. CDR3 bases: TGTGCCAGCAGCCGGGACAGGGGTGGCCGGAGGCTTTATGGCTACACCTTC. Translated: CASSRDRGGRRLYGYTF.

This chain connects TRBV11-3 to TRBJ1-1, with D possibly matching TRBD1 (6 bases). The CDR3 consists of 14 residues. The germline CDR1 and CDR2 sequences are SGHNT and YENEEA. Between the trimmed V and J ends, which lost 3 bases and 4 bases, there was a span of 12 bases. This CDR3 reads CASSFGRGSTEAFF. The DNA for the CDR3 is TGTGCCAGCAGCTTCGGCAGGGGTTCCACTGAAGCTTTCTTT.

The chain has TRBV9 and TRBJ1-5; D is possibly TRBD1 (5 bases). Trimming cost V 4 bases and J 0 bases, with 14 bases left between them. The CDR3 runs to 16 residues. The V gene's germline CDR1 is SGDLS and CDR2 YYNGEE. Here the CDR3 DNA reads TGTGCCAGCAGCTATAACCGGGACTATAGCAATCAGCCCCAGCATTTT. Its translation: CASSYNRDYSNQPQHF.

The chain joins TRBV29-1 to TRBJ1-1; 7 bases line up with TRBD1. V dropped 3 bases and J dropped 0; count of bases not matched to a gene: 4. The CDR3 is 14 amino acids. CDR1 SQVTM and CDR2 ANQGSEA come from the germline V gene. Written as DNA, the CDR3 is TGCAGCGTTGACGTGACAGGGCTGAACACTGAAGCTTTCTTT. Translation: CSVDVTGLNTEAFF.

In its sample, this clone was seen once. The J gene is TRBJ1-5, the V gene TRBV2, with D unclear. Germline-derived CDR1 and CDR2 are SNHLY and FYNNEI. With 6 bases removed from V and 5 bases from J, the gap between germline ends came to 14 bases. CDR3 length: 14 amino acids. Here the CDR3 DNA reads TGTGCCAGCAGGGCCCGAGCTACCCATCAGCCCCAGCATTTT. Translating gives CASRARATHQPQHF.

The chain recombines TRBV24-1 with TRBJ2-1, with 7 nucleotides matching TRBD1. Per the germline V gene, CDR1 is KGHDR and CDR2 is SFDVKD. The CDR3 totals 16 residues. V lost 5 bases to trimming and J lost 3 bases; unmatched junction nucleotides: 9. This CDR3 reads CATSGPGQSYYNEQFF. DNA of the CDR3: TGTGCCACCAGTGGACCGGGACAGAGCTACTACAATGAGCAGTTCTTC.

The V and J genes are TRBV5-1 and TRBJ1-2; D gene ambiguous. Trimming removed 0 bases from V and 6 bases from J, with 15 bases in between. Per the germline V gene, CDR1 is SGHRS and CDR2 is YFSETQ. The CDR3 runs to 15 residues. The CDR3 sequence: CASSLEFSSRDGYTF. As DNA, the CDR3 is TGCGCCAGCAGCTTGGAGTTCAGCTCCCGAGATGGCTACACCTTC.

The chain is built from TRBV5-1 and TRBJ2-3, with TRBD1 matching over 7 bases. Trimming cost V 0 bases and J 3 bases; bases outside gene matches: 4. The CDR3 totals 15 residues. Germline CDR1 reads SGHRS; CDR2 reads YFSETQ. The CDR3 DNA sequence: TGCGCCAGCAGCTTGGTAGGGGGCGGAACAGATACGCAGTATTTT. Protein: CASSLVGGGTDTQYF.